Below, 13 T cell receptor beta chains from the same sample are listed, as sequenced in a study of control samples from healthy donors and cancer patients. Assay used: immunoSEQ multiplex PCR; TCRdb lists only in-frame clones, some missing. The repertoire holds around 140,000 clones, with about 91% as singletons. Sequenced material: blood. The receptors were sampled from a man between 25 and 39 years old in good health.

The chain employs TRBV2 and TRBJ1-6, with a tentative D call TRBD1 (6 bases). This CDR3 region has 14 residues. Deletions cut 3 bases from V and 12 bases from J, with 15 bases between. Germline-derived CDR1 and CDR2 are SNHLY and FYNNEI. The CDR3 DNA sequence: TGTGCCAGCAGTGACCAACAGGGCAAGGGACCCCTCCACTTT. This sequence encodes CASSDQQGKGPLHF.

This chain joins TRBV10-3 and TRBJ1-1; 9 nucleotides agree with TRBD1. The CDR3 totals 14 residues. Looked up from germline, CDR1 is ENHRY and CDR2 is SYGVKD. Trimming removed 5 bases from V and 6 bases from J; junction bases left unmatched: 7. Here the CDR3 DNA reads TGTGCCATCAGTCGGTCGACAGGGGGAGCTGAAGCTTTCTTT. Translation: CAISRSTGGAEAFF.

This chain uses TRBV5-1 with TRBJ2-2; no firm D call. CDR3 length: 14 residues. The V end lost 4 bases, the J end lost 1 base, and 8 bases lay between the germline ends. Germline V gene sequence: CDR1 SGHRS, CDR2 YFSETQ. CDR3 in amino acids: CASSGLGNTGELFF. The DNA for the CDR3 is TGCGCCAGCAGCGGATTAGGGAACACCGGGGAGCTGTTTTTT. The variable domain in full, with the rest retrieved from reference TRBV5-1 and TRBJ2-2, is KAGVTQTPRYLIKTRGQQVTLSCSPISGHRSVSWYQQTPGQGLQFLFEYFSETQRNKGNFPGRFSGRQFSNSRSEMNVSTLELGDSALYLCASSGLGNTGELFFGEGSRLTVL.

This clone was counted only a few times. The chain recombines TRBV2 with TRBJ1-1; D gene unclear. The CDR3 runs 15 residues. The germline gives CDR1 SNHLY, CDR2 FYNNEI. V was clipped by 4 bases and J by 5 bases, with 17 bases between them. This CDR3 reads CASSVGRRSYTEAFF. In nucleotides, the CDR3 is TGTGCCAGCAGTGTAGGACGGCGGTCTTATACTGAAGCTTTCTTT.

This chain joins TRBV7-2 and TRBJ2-1; TRBD2 aligns across 9 bases. The CDR3 length is 18 residues. Germline V gene sequence: CDR1 SGHTA, CDR2 FQGNSA. Trimming took 1 base from V and 4 from J; bases not matched to a gene: 11. The CDR3 DNA sequence: TGTGCCAGCAGCTTAGTTGGTCTAGCGGGGACGCTGTACAATGAGCAGTTCTTC. It specifies CASSLVGLAGTLYNEQFF.

This chain links TRBV6-5 with TRBJ2-1; 9 nucleotides agree with TRBD2. CDR3 size: 15 residues. Germline values: CDR1 MNHEY, CDR2 SVGAGI. The V and J ends lost 7 bases and 8 bases, in that order; junction bases with no gene match: 12. The CDR3 here is CASTKGAGGRYEQFF. The DNA of the CDR3 is TGTGCCAGCACTAAAGGGGCGGGGGGGCGATATGAGCAGTTCTTC.

J is TRBJ2-7 and V is TRBV21-1; TRBD2 is taken as the D call from the table, unchecked against the DNA. TRBV21-1 constitutes a pseudogene. This CDR3 is 16 amino acids long. CDR3 amino acids: CASSSSGGALTYEQYF. CDR3 nucleotide sequence: TGTGCCAGCAGCAGTAGCGGGGGGGCCCTCACCTACGAGCAGTACTTC.

The rearrangement links TRBV6-5 to TRBJ2-4, with 8 bases lining up with TRBD1. Germline V lookup: CDR1 MNHEY, CDR2 SVGAGI. The V segment lost 1 base and the J segment 7 bases; nucleotides outside the gene matches: 9. This CDR3 spans 16 amino acids. CDR3 coding DNA: TGTGCCAGCAGTTACTTTTCGACAGGGGCAGGGAACATTCAGTACTTC. It yields the protein CASSYFSTGAGNIQYF.

The rearrangement links TRBV27 to TRBJ1-1, with D unclear. CDR1 and CDR2 from the germline V gene are MNHEY and SMNVEV (reference sequence). The CDR3 loop spans 15 amino acids. V was shortened by 5 bases and J by 1 base, with 14 bases between the two germline ends. CDR3 amino acids: CASSPNFAGNTEAFF. The CDR3 coding sequence is TGTGCCAGCAGTCCAAATTTTGCGGGGAACACTGAAGCTTTCTTT.

V gene TRBV6-5 combines with J gene TRBJ1-6; D gene uncertain. Per germline, CDR1 MNHEY and CDR2 SVGAGI. The germline V and J ends were trimmed by 9 bases and 9 bases, with 15 bases remaining between them. This CDR3 spans 13 amino acids. The CDR3 sequence: CASCARVGSPLHF. The CDR3 DNA reads as TGTGCCAGTTGCGCGCGCGTCGGTTCACCCCTCCACTTT.

CDR3 in amino acids: CASSLLAGDRTDTQYF. The CDR3 nucleotides are TGTGCCAGCAGCTTACTAGCGGGGGATAGGACAGATACGCAGTATTTT. This rearrangement joins TRBV5-4 to TRBJ2-3; 11 bases align to TRBD2. This CDR3 has 16 amino acids. Germline V gives CDR1 SGHNT, CDR2 YYREEE (reference sequence). The V segment lost 2 bases and the J segment 3 bases; nucleotides outside the gene matches: 5.

The gene calls are TRBV6-1 and TRBJ1-1, with D unclear. V lost 2 bases to trimming and J lost 7 bases, with 14 bases between them. The CDR3 runs to 14 residues. Germline CDR1 is MNHNS and CDR2 is SASEGT. This CDR3 reads CASSERVSQLEAFF. The CDR3 coding sequence is TGTGCCAGCAGTGAAAGAGTCAGCCAGCTTGAAGCTTTCTTT.

The gene calls are TRBV12-5 and TRBJ1-1; possibly TRBD1 for D (6 bases). The germline CDR1 and CDR2 sequences are LGHNT and FRNRAP. The CDR3 totals 14 residues. The V end was cut by 3 bases, the J end by 5 bases, with 13 bases between. The CDR3 nucleotides read TGTGCTAGTGGTTTCACTGGGGGCCTAACTGAAGCTTTCTTT. It yields the protein CASGFTGGLTEAFF.